These 15 T cell receptor beta chains share one sample of origin, sequenced in a study of cytomegalovirus exposure and HLA in healthy donors. The primer mix had 60 Vbeta and 13 Jbeta primers. Only in-frame clones appear in the TCRdb table, and some are missing; sequencing was by immunoSEQ multiplex PCR. In the table there are roughly 150,000 clones, 80% of which are singletons. The sample comprised PBMCs. The receptors were sampled from a woman aged 40 to 50 in good health and CMV-seronegative.

This chain links TRBV15 with TRBJ2-7; D unresolved. The length of the CDR3 is 14 residues. The germline CDR1 and CDR2 sequences are LNHNV and YYDKDF (reference sequence). The V and J ends lost 3 bases and 5 bases respectively, with 14 bases between them. This CDR3 reads CATSRPDTPHEQYF. CDR3 coding DNA: TGTGCCACCAGCAGGCCAGACACCCCCCACGAGCAGTACTTC.

This rearrangement joins TRBV9 to TRBJ2-7; the D gene is possibly TRBD2 (6 bases). Germline CDR1 reads SGDLS; CDR2 reads YYNGEE. CDR3 length: 13 residues. The V gene lost 0 bases and the J gene lost 7 bases, with 11 bases spanning the gap. This CDR3 reads CASSVGLVGEQYF. CDR3 coding DNA: TGTGCCAGCAGCGTAGGACTAGTTGGGGAGCAGTACTTC.

The chain couples TRBV7-9 to TRBJ1-2; a weak D match, TRBD1 (6 bases). V was clipped by 2 bases and J by 3 bases, with 10 bases between them. CDR3 length equals 14 residues. In germline, CDR1 is SEHNR, CDR2 FQNEAQ (reference sequence). This CDR3 is CASSLRTGHYGYTF. DNA for the CDR3: TGTGCCAGCAGCTTAAGAACAGGGCACTATGGCTACACCTTC.

This clone was counted at least ten times. A far more abundant clone sits one base away, making this likely a read error. This chain joins TRBV7-9 and TRBJ1-1, with 7 bases that match TRBD1. The CDR3 runs to 17 residues. Germline CDR1 and CDR2: SEHNR and FQNEAQ (reference sequence). The CDR3 region is CSSSLKFTGVANDKAFF. In nucleotides, the CDR3 is TGTTCCAGCAGCTTGAAGTTCACAGGGGTAGCAAACGACAAAGCTTTCTTT.

The sample holds one count of this clone. The CDR3 coding sequence is TGTGCCAGCAGCGCGGGGCAGACCTACGAGCAGTACTTC. Its translation: CASSAGQTYEQYF. The gene calls are TRBV7-3 and TRBJ2-7; a possible D gene is TRBD2 (6 bases). The germline CDR1 and CDR2 sequences are SGHTA and FQGTGA. V was cut by 5 bases and J by 2 bases, with 10 bases left in between. The CDR3 loop spans 13 amino acids.

The CDR3 bases are TGTGCCAGCAGCGCGACCTCGGGACAGGGCCACGAGCAGTACTTC. Its protein is CASSATSGQGHEQYF. The chain joins TRBV2 to TRBJ2-7; 9 bases map to TRBD1. J was trimmed by 5 bases and V by 6 bases; bases with no gene match: 11. This CDR3 has 15 residues. Germline V lookup: CDR1 SNHLY, CDR2 FYNNEI.

The gene calls are TRBV6-1 and TRBJ1-1; D gene uncertain. This CDR3 comprises 13 residues. Germline V gene sequence: CDR1 MNHNS, CDR2 SASEGT. V lost 4 bases and J 3 bases, leaving 9 bases between the germline ends. The CDR3 coding sequence is TGTGCCAGCAGTGGGTGGGGAGACACTGAAGCTTTCTTT. Protein sequence: CASSGWGDTEAFF.

This chain uses TRBV11-2 with TRBJ2-7; maybe TRBD2 (6 bases). CDR1 SGHAT and CDR2 FQNNGV come from the germline V gene. Trimming stripped 9 bases from V and 0 bases from J, with 12 bases between. The CDR3 is 13 amino acids. The CDR3 DNA is TGTGCCAGTACGGACGGGAGCTCCTACGAGCAGTACTTC. Translation: CASTDGSSYEQYF. Full variable domain (outside the CDR3, taken from reference TRBV11-2 and TRBJ2-7): EAGVAQSPRYKIIEKRQSVAFWCNPISGHATLYWYQQILGQGPKLLIQFQNNGVVDDSQLPKDRFSAERLKGVDSTLKIQPAKLEDSAVYLCASTDGSSYEQYFGPGTRLTVT.

On this clone itself: The junction departs from the called germline gene at one end, perhaps through a read error. This chain links TRBV2 with TRBJ2-6, with 7 bases identical to TRBD2. The CDR3 contains 16 residues. Germline values: CDR1 SNHLY, CDR2 FYNNEI. CDR3 bases: TGTGCCAGCAGTGAAGCGCGGGGGACTGGGGCCAACGGCCTGACTTTC. Amino acids: CASSEARGTGANGLTF. Full variable domain (rest looked up from reference TRBV2 and TRBJ2-6): EPEVTQTPSHQVTQMGQEVILRCVPISNHLYFYWYRQILGQKVEFLVSFYNNEISEKSEIFDDQFSVERPDGSNFTLKIRSTKLEDSAMYFCASSEARGTGANGLTFGAGSRLTVL.

This rearrangement joins TRBV5-1 to TRBJ1-3; TRBD1 is a possible D gene (6 bases). Germline values: CDR1 SGHRS, CDR2 YFSETQ. The CDR3 has 15 residues. Trimming removed 3 bases at V and 1 base at J, with 11 bases between. The CDR3 DNA reads TGCGCCAGCAGCTCGAATGACAGGTCTGGAAACACCATATATTTT. It codes for CASSSNDRSGNTIYF.

As to this clone: The same CDR3 arises from other DNA sequences in this sample as well. The chain carries TRBV6-5 and TRBJ2-3, with 11 positions matching TRBD2. CDR3 length equals 14 residues. Germline V gene lookup returns CDR1 MNHEY and CDR2 SVGAGI. The trim removed 5 bases at V and 7 bases at J, leaving 5 bases unmatched. The CDR3 bases are TGTGCCAGCAGTGGTAGCGGGGGGGCGAATACGCAGTATTTT. Translated: CASSGSGGANTQYF.

The V and J genes are TRBV30 and TRBJ2-2; no definite D call. Trimming removed 3 bases at V and 8 bases at J, with 13 bases between. The CDR3 has 13 amino acids. Germline V gene lookup returns CDR1 GTSNPN and CDR2 SVGIG (reference sequence). The CDR3 region has the DNA TGTGCCTGGAGCGACTGGGTGACGGGGGAGCTGTTTTTT. The encoded protein is CAWSDWVTGELFF.

CDR3 coding DNA: TGCAGCGTTGAATTTGGGAGCACCATATATTTT. Its protein product is CSVEFGSTIYF. J is TRBJ1-3 and V is TRBV29-1; the D is unclear. Germline-derived CDR1 and CDR2 are SQVTM and ANQGSEA. Trimming stripped 2 bases from V and 9 bases from J, with 8 bases between. The CDR3 has 11 amino acids.

This chain uses TRBV9 with TRBJ2-7, with D tentatively TRBD1 (5 bases). Per germline, CDR1 SGDLS and CDR2 YYNGEE. Deletions cut 4 bases from V and 0 bases from J, with 11 bases between. The CDR3 contains 14 residues. The CDR3 bases are TGTGCCAGCAGCCCAGAGACAGACTCCTACGAGCAGTACTTC. Protein sequence: CASSPETDSYEQYF.

The chain links TRBV27 to TRBJ2-7; 10 nucleotides line up with TRBD1. This CDR3 is built from 13 residues. V trimming: 3 bases; J trimming: 7 bases; junction bases outside the gene matches: 3. Germline V gene lookup returns CDR1 MNHEY and CDR2 SMNVEV (reference sequence). The chain's CDR3 is CASSLTGGREQYF. For the CDR3, the DNA is TGTGCCAGCAGTTTGACAGGGGGCCGGGAGCAGTACTTC.